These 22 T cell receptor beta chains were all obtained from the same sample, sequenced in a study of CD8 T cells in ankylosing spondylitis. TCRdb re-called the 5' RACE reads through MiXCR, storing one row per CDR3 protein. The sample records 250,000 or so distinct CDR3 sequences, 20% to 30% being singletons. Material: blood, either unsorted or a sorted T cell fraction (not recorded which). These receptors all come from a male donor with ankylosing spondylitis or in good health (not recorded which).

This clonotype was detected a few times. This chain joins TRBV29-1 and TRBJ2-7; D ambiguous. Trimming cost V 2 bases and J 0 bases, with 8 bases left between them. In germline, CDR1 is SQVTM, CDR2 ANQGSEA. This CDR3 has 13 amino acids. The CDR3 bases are TGCAGCGTTGAACGAGGTGACTCCTACGAGCAGTACTTC. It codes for CSVERGDSYEQYF.

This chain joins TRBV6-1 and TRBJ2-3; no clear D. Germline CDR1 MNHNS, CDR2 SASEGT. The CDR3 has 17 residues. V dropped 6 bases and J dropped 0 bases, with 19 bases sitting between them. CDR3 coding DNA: TGTGCCAGCAGCGACACTTTAGCTTCCGTTAGCACAGATACGCAGTATTTT. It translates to CASSDTLASVSTDTQYF.

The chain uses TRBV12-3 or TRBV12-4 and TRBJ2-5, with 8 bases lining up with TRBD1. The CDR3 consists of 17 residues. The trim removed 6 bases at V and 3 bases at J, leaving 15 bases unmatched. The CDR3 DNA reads TGTGCCAGCAGCCGGCCAGGCCTGGACAGGGATAAAGAGACCCAGTACTTC. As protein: CASSRPGLDRDKETQYF.

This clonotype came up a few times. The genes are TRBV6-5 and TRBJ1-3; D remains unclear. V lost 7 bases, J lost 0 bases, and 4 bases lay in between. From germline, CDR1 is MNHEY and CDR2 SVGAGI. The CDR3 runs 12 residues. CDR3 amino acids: CASKRSGNTIYF. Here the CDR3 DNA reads TGTGCCAGCAAACGCTCTGGAAACACCATATATTTT.

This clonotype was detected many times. Written as DNA, the CDR3 is TGTGCCAGCAGCTTAGAGCCAAACAATGAGCAGTTCTTC. Its translation: CASSLEPNNEQFF. The chain recombines TRBV7-6 with TRBJ2-1; no reliable D call. CDR3 size: 13 residues. Germline CDR1 SGHVS, CDR2 FNYEAQ. The V end lost 1 base, the J end lost 5 bases, and 6 bases lay between the germline ends.

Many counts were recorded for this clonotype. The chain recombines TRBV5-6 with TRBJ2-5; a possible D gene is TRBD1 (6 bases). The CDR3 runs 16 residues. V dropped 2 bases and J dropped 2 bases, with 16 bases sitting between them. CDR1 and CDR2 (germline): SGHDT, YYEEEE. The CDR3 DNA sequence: TGTGCCAGCAGCTTACTCTGGGGGCTAGGGCAAGAGACCCAGTACTTC. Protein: CASSLLWGLGQETQYF.

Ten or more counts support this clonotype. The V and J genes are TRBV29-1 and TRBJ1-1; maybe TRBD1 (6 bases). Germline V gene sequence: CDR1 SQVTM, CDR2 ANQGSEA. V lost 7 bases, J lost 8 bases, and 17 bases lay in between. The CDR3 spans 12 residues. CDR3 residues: CSGGTQSSEAFF. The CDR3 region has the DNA TGCAGCGGCGGGACACAATCGTCAGAAGCTTTCTTT.

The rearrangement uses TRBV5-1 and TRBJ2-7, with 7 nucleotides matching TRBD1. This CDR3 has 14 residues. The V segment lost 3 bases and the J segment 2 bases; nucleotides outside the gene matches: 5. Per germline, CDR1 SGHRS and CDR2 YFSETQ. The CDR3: CASSYTGTAYEQYF. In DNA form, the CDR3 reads TGCGCCAGCAGCTATACCGGGACAGCCTACGAGCAGTACTTC.

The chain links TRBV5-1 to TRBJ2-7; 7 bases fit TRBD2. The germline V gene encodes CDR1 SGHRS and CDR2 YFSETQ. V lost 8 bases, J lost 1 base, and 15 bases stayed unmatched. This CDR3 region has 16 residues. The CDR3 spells CASARPGLQSSYEQYF. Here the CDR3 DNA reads TGCGCCAGTGCGCGACCGGGACTACAATCATCCTACGAGCAGTACTTC.

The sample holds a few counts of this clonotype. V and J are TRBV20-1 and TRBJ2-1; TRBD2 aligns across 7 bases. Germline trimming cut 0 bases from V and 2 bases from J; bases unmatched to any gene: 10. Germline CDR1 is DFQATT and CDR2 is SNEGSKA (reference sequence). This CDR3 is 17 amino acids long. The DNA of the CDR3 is TGCAGTGCTAGAGATCTTAAAGTGGGGGGGGCCTACAATGAGCAGTTCTTC. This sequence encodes CSARDLKVGGAYNEQFF.

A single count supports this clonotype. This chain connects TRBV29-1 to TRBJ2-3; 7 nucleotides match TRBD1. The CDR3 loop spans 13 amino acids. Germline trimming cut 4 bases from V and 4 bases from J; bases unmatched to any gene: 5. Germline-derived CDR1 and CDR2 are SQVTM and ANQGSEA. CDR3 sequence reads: CSVADRVPDTQYF. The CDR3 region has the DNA TGCAGCGTTGCTGACAGGGTCCCAGATACGCAGTATTTT.

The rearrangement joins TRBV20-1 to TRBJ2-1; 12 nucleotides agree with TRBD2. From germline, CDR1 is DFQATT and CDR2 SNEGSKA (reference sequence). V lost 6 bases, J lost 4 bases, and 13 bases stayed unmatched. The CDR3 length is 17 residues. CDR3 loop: CSARGLAGGTSYNEQFF. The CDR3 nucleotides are TGCAGTGCCCGAGGGCTAGCGGGGGGGACATCATACAATGAGCAGTTCTTC.

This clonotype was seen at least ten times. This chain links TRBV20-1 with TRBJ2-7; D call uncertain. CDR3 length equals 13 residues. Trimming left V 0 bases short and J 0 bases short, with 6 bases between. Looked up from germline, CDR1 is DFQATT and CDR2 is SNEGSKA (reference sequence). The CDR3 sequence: CSARDSPSYEQYF. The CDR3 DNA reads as TGCAGTGCTAGAGATAGCCCCTCCTACGAGCAGTACTTC.

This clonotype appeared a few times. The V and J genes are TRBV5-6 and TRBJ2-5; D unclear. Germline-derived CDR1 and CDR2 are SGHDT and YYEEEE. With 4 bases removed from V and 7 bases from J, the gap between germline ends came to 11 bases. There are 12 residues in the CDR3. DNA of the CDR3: TGTGCCAGCAGCAAACCGAGTGGGACCCAGTACTTC. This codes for CASSKPSGTQYF.

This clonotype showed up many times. As DNA, the CDR3 is TGTGCCAGCAGCTTAGCGAGCGGGGTAGCCGAGCAGTACTTC. It translates to CASSLASGVAEQYF. The genes are TRBV7-8 and TRBJ2-7; 7 positions agree with TRBD2. The CDR3 totals 14 residues. Germline V gives CDR1 SGHVS, CDR2 FQNEAQ. V lost 0 bases, J lost 6 bases, and 5 bases stayed unmatched.

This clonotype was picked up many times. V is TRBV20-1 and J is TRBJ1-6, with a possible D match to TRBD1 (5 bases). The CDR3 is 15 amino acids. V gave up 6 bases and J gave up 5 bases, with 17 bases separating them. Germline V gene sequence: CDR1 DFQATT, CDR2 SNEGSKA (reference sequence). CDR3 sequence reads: CSARLGDLHNSPLHF. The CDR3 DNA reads TGCAGTGCCAGACTAGGGGATCTTCATAATTCACCCCTCCACTTT.

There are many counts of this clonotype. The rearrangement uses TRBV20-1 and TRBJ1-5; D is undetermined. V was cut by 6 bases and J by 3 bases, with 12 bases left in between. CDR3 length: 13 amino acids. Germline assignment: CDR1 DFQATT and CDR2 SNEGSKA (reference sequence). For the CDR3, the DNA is TGCAGTGCCATTGGGGATCCCAATCAGCCCCAGCATTTT. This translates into CSAIGDPNQPQHF.

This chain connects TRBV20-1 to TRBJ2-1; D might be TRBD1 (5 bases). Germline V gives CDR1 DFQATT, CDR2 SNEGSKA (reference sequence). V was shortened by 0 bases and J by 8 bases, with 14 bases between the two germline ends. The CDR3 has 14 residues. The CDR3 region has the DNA TGCAGTGCTAGAGAGGCCAGGGTTGTTCATGAGCAGTTCTTC. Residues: CSAREARVVHEQFF.

The CDR3 protein is CASSLRPLSYNEQFF. The CDR3 region has the DNA TGTGCCAGCAGCTTAAGGCCCCTATCCTACAATGAGCAGTTCTTC. This chain connects TRBV7-3 to TRBJ2-1, with D hard to call. Germline CDR1 reads SGHTA; CDR2 reads FQGTGA. This CDR3 has 15 residues. Trimming left V 1 base short and J 1 base short, with 8 bases between.

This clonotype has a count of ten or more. CDR3 nucleotide sequence: TGCGCCAGCAGCCTTGGACAGGGTAACAATGAGCAGTTCTTC. It encodes CASSLGQGNNEQFF. The chain links TRBV5-1 to TRBJ2-1; 8 nucleotides align to TRBD1. Germline V gene data show CDR1 as SGHRS and CDR2 as YFSETQ. The CDR3 is 14 residues long. J gave up 5 bases and V 4 bases, and 5 bases lay outside the gene matches.

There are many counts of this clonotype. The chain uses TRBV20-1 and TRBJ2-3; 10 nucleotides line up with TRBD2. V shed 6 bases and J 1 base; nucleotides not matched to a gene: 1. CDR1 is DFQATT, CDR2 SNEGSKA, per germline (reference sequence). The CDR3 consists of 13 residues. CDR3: CSAGTSGTDTQYF. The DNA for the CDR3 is TGCAGTGCCGGGACTAGCGGCACAGATACGCAGTATTTT.

This CDR3 reads CAIRGPGSAYEQYF. Written as DNA, the CDR3 is TGTGCCATCAGAGGCCCGGGCTCCGCCTACGAGCAGTACTTC. The genes are TRBV10-3 and TRBJ2-7, with no clear D. Germline V CDR1 and CDR2: ENHRY, SYGVKD. With 6 bases removed from V and 2 bases from J, the gap between germline ends came to 14 bases. The CDR3 consists of 14 residues.